Presented here are 4 T cell receptor beta chains from one specimen sequenced in a study of T-cell reconstitution after alpha-beta-depleted transplantation in children. Preparation of the TCRbeta library was carried out with unique molecular identifiers. TCRdb re-called the PCR reads through MiXCR, storing one row per CDR3 protein. Here the sample spans about 420,000 distinct CDR3 sequences, around 16% being singletons. Material: PBMCs, mostly from graft donor cells, obtained 360 days after TCRalphabeta/CD19-depleted stem cell transplant. Every receptor here comes from a boy less than two years old who had a stem cell transplant for Wiskott-Aldrich syndrome, so the T cells may come from the graft donor.

This clonotype has only a few counts. The V gene is TRBV7-2, the J gene TRBJ1-5; TRBD1 agrees at 7 bases. Per germline, CDR1 SGHTA and CDR2 FQGNSA. The junction had 8 bases not matched to a gene; V was cut back by 5 bases and J by 4 bases. The CDR3 runs to 15 residues. The CDR3 region is CASSATTGTNQPQHF. CDR3 bases: TGTGCCAGCAGCGCCACGACAGGGACGAATCAGCCCCAGCATTTT.

This chain uses TRBV12-3 or TRBV12-4 with TRBJ2-3; maybe TRBD2 (5 bases). Trimming took 6 bases from V and 4 from J, leaving 17 bases between them. This CDR3 comprises 15 residues. The CDR3: CASSPLGVGSDTQYF. The CDR3 nucleotides read TGTGCCAGCAGCCCCCTCGGGGTAGGCTCAGATACGCAGTATTTT.

This chain's CDR3 is CGIRDPDHYEQYF. CDR3 bases: TGTGGAATCCGGGACCCGGACCATTACGAGCAGTACTTC. V is TRBV10-3 and J is TRBJ2-7, with D possibly being TRBD1 or TRBD2 (5 bases each). This CDR3 spans 13 amino acids. CDR1 ENHRY and CDR2 SYGVKD come from the germline V gene.

The chain has TRBV6-5 and TRBJ1-1, with D possibly TRBD1 on 6 matching bases. The CDR3 is 16 residues long. Germline assignment: CDR1 MNHEY and CDR2 SVGAGI. V lost 4 bases, J lost 4 bases, and 19 bases lay in between. The CDR3 sequence: CASSFRGGALSTEAFF. As DNA, the CDR3 is TGTGCCAGCAGTTTCAGGGGAGGGGCCCTTTCCACTGAAGCTTTCTTT.